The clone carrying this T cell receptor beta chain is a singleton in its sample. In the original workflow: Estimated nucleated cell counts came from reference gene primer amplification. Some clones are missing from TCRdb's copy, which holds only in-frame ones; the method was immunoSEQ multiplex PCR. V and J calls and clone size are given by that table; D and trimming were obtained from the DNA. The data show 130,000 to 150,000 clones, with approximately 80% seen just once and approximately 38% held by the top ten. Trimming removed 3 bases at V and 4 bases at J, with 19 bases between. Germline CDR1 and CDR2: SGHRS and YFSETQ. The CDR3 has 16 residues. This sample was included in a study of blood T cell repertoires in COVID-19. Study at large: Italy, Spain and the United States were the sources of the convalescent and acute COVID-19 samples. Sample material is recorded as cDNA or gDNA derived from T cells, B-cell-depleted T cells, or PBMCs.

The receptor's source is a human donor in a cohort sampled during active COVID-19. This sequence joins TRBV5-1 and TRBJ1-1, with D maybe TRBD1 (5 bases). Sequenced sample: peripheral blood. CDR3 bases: TGCGCCAGCAGCTCGGGGTCCACCTCCGGGGGCACTGAAGCTTTCTTT. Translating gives CASSSGSTSGGTEAFF.